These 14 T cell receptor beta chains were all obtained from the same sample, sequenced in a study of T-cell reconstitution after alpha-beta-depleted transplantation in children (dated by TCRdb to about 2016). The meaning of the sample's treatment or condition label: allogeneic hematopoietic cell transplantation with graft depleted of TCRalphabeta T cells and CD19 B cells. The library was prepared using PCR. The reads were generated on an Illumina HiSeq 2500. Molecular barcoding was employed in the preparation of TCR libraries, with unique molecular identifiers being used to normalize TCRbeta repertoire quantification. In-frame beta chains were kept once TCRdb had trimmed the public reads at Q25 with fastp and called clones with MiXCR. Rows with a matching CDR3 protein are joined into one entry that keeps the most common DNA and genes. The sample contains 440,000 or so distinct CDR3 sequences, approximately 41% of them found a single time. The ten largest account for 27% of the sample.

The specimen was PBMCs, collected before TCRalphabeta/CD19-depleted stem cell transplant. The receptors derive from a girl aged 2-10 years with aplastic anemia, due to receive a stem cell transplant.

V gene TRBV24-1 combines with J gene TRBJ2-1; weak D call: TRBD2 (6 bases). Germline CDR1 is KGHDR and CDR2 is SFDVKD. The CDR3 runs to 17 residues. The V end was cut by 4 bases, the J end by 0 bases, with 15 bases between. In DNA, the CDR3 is TGTGCCACCAGTGACGCGGGACGCAGAAGCTCCTACAATGAGCAGTTCTTC. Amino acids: CATSDAGRRSSYNEQFF.

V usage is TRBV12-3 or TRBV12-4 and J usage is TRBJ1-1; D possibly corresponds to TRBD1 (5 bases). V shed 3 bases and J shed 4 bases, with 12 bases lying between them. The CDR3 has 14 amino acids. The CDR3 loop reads CASSFGAGFTEAFF. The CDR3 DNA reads TGTGCCAGCAGTTTCGGGGCAGGGTTCACTGAAGCTTTCTTT.

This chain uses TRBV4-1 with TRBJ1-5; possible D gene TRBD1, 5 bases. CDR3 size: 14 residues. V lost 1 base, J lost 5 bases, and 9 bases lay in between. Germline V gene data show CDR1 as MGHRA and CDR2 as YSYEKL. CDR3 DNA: TGCGCCAGCAGCCAAGCTTCGGGGGATCAGCCCCAGCATTTT. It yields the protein CASSQASGDQPQHF.

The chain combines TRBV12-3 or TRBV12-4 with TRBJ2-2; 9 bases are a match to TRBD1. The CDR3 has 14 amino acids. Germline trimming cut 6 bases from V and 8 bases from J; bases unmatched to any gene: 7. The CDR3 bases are TGTGCCAGCAGAGGGGACAGGGACTTTGGGGAGCTGTTTTTT. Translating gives CASRGDRDFGELFF.

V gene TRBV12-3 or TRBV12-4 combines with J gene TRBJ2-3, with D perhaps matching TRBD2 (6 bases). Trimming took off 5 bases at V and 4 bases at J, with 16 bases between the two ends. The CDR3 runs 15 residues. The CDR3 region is CASSPRDFRSDTQYF. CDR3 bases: TGTGCCAGCAGTCCCCGGGACTTCCGCTCAGATACGCAGTATTTT.

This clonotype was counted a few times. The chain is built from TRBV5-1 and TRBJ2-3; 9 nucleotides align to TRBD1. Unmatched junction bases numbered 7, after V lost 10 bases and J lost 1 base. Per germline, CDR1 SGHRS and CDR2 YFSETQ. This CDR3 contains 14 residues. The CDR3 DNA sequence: TGCGCCTCTCGGACAGGGGAAGGCACAGATACGCAGTATTTT. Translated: CASRTGEGTDTQYF.

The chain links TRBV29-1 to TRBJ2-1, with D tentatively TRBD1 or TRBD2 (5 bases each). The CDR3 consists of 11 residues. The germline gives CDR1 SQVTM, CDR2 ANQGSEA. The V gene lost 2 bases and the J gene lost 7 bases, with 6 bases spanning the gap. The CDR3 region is CSVEWGNEQFF. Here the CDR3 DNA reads TGCAGCGTTGAATGGGGGAATGAGCAGTTCTTC.

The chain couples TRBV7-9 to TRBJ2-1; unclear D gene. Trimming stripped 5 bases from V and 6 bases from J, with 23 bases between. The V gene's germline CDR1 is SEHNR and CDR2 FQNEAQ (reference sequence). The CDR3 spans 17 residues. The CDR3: CASSERGFGPDSNEQFF. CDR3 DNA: TGTGCCAGCAGCGAACGCGGCTTCGGGCCGGATTCCAATGAGCAGTTCTTC.

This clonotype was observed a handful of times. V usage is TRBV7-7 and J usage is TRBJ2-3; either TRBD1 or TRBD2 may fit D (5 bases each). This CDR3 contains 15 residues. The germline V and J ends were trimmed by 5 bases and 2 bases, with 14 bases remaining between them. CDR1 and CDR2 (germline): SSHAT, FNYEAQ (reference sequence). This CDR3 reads CASSQGLADTDTQYF. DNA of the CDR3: TGTGCCAGCAGCCAGGGTCTAGCCGACACAGATACGCAGTATTTT.

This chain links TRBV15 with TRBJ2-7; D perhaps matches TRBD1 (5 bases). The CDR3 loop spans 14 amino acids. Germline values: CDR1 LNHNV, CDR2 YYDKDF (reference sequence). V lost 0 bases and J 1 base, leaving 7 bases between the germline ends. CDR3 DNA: TGTGCCACCAGCAGAGATGACAGTTCCTACGAGCAGTACTTC. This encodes CATSRDDSSYEQYF. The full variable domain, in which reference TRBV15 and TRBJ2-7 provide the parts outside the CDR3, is DAMVIQNPRYQVTQFGKPVTLSCSQTLNHNVMYWYQQKSSQAPKLLFHYYDKDFNNEADTPDNFQSRRPNTSFCFLDIRSPGLGDTAMYLCATSRDDSSYEQYFGPGTRLTVT.

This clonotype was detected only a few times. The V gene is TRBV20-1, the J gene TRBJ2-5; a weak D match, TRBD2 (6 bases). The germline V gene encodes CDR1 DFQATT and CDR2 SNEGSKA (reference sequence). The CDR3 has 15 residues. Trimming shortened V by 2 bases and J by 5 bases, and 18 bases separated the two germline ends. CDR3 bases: TGCAGTGCTAGATTGGCGGGGTACCGTGGGGAGACCCAGTACTTC. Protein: CSARLAGYRGETQYF.

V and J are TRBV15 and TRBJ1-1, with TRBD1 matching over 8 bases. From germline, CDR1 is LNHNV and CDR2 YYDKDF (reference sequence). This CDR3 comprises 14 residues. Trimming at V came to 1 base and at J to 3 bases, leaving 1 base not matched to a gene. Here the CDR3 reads CATSRVGQDTEAFF. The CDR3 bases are TGTGCCACCAGCAGAGTGGGACAGGACACTGAAGCTTTCTTT.

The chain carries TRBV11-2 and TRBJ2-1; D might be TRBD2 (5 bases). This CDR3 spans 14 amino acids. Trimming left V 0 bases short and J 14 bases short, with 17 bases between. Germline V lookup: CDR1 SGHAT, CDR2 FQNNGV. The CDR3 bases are TGTGCCAGCAGCTTAGATCCCTTGGCTAGCTCGAAGTTCTTC. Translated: CASSLDPLASSKFF.

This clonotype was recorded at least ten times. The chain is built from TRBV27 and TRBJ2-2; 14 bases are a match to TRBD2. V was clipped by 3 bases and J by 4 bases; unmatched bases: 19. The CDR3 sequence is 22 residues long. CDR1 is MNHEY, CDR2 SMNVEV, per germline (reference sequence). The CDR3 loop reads CASSFVYRVSTSGRGVTGELFF. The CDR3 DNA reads TGTGCCAGCAGTTTCGTCTACAGGGTCTCGACTAGCGGGAGGGGGGTCACCGGGGAGCTGTTTTTT.